Listed below are T cell receptor beta chains from one sample, sequenced in a study of Graves' ophthalmopathy and Graves' hyperthyroidism. Using its own MiXCR run on the multiplex PCR reads, TCRdb lists one record per CDR3 protein. The sample lists about 400,000 distinct CDR3 sequences; about a sixth were seen once. The sequencing sample was made of peripheral blood. Receptors were obtained from a woman aged 18-35 years with Graves' ophthalmopathy. Both conserved end residues are part of each CDR3. A D gene is named only where the DNA matches it firmly. Clone size, where shown, is once, few, many, or a class for clones that have expanded.

cdr3_aa cdr3_nt d_call clone_size j_call v_call
CASSSPLIRGYSEAFF TGTGCCAGCAGTTCCCCCCTAATAAGAGGATACTCTGAAGCTTTCTTT - many TRBJ1-1 TRBV6-5
CASRTPGLAGETQYF TGTGCCAGCAGGACACCGGGACTAGCCGGGGAGACCCAGTACTTC TRBD2 many TRBJ2-5 TRBV28
CSAPPSWGETQYF TGCAGCGCCCCTCCGTCGTGGGGAGAGACCCAGTACTTC - many TRBJ2-5 TRBV29-1
CSGRGVNTEAFF TGCAGTGGGAGGGGGGTGAACACTGAAGCTTTCTTT - once TRBJ1-1 TRBV20-1
CASRKNSGQGVRETQYF TGCGCCAGCAGAAAAAATTCGGGACAGGGTGTGAGAGAGACCCAGTACTTC TRBD1 - TRBJ2-5 TRBV5-1
CASSSPDRGETQYF TGTGCCAGCAGTTCCCCCGACAGGGGGGAGACCCAGTACTTC TRBD1 - TRBJ2-5 TRBV6-5
CSAPTGTGAYEQYF TGCAGTGCCCCAACCGGGACAGGGGCCTACGAGCAGTACTTC TRBD1 many TRBJ2-7 TRBV20-1
CSARGPTGVTPSDTEAFF TGCAGTGCTAGAGGGCCGACAGGGGTCACACCGTCGGACACTGAAGCTTTCTTT TRBD1 - TRBJ1-1 TRBV20-1
CASSPAGQFLDQPQHF TGCGCCAGCAGCCCAGCGGGACAGTTTCTCGATCAGCCCCAGCATTTT TRBD1 many TRBJ1-5 TRBV4-1
CASSGDRGPSYNQPQHF TGTGCCAGTTCCGGGGACAGGGGGCCCAGCTACAATCAGCCCCAGCATTTT TRBD1 many TRBJ1-5 TRBV19
CASNMPSGSTYEQYF TGTGCCAGCAACATGCCTAGCGGGAGTACGTACGAGCAGTACTTC TRBD2 - TRBJ2-7 TRBV28
CASSLPPTGGNTIYF TGTGCCAGCAGCCTCCCCCCGACAGGGGGAAACACCATATATTTT TRBD1 - TRBJ1-3 TRBV6-1
CASSIGRDRQYF TGTGCCAGTAGTATTGGGAGGGACCGGCAGTACTTC TRBD2 many TRBJ2-7 TRBV19
CASSPRDRARYGYTF TGTGCCAGCAGCCCGAGGGACAGGGCCCGATATGGCTACACCTTC TRBD1 few TRBJ1-2 TRBV11-2
CASSLIGTENYEQYF TGTGCCAGCAGCTTGATCGGGACAGAGAACTACGAGCAGTACTTC TRBD1 many TRBJ2-7 TRBV6-1
CATSSPRQPNTEAFF TGTGCCACCAGCAGTCCCCGACAGCCGAACACTGAAGCTTTCTTT - - TRBJ1-1 TRBV15
CSVERGLSRGNTEAFF TGCAGCGTTGAAAGGGGATTAAGTCGAGGGAACACTGAAGCTTTCTTT - many TRBJ1-1 TRBV29-1
CATSSNREGYRTKNIQYF TGTGCCACCAGCTCAAATCGGGAGGGTTATAGGACCAAAAACATTCAGTACTTC TRBD2 many TRBJ2-4 TRBV15
CASSLRVASGSYEQYF TGTGCCAGCAGCTTACGGGTTGCTAGCGGGTCCTACGAGCAGTACTTC TRBD2 many TRBJ2-7 TRBV7-8
CASRNRAGQPQHF TGTGCCAGCAGGAACAGGGCGGGTCAGCCCCAGCATTTT - - TRBJ1-5 TRBV12-3/TRBV12-4
CAISEGQGATEAFF TGTGCCATCAGTGAGGGACAGGGAGCCACTGAAGCTTTCTTT TRBD1 - TRBJ1-1 TRBV9
CASSPRGANQPQHF TGTGCCAGCAGTCCCAGGGGGGCTAATCAGCCCCAGCATTTT TRBD1 many TRBJ1-5 TRBV6-5
CASSPGTSGSSYEQYF TGTGCCAGCAGCCCCGGGACTAGCGGGAGTTCCTACGAGCAGTACTTC TRBD2 few TRBJ2-7 TRBV11-2
CASSLGRNRNTGELFF TGTGCCAGCAGCTTGGGCCGGAATAGGAACACCGGGGAGCTGTTTTTT - - TRBJ2-2 TRBV11-1
CAISEWTATEAFF TGTGCCATCAGTGAGTGGACGGCCACTGAAGCTTTCTTT - many TRBJ1-1 TRBV10-3
CASSLGRDNSPLHF TGTGCCAGCAGCCTCGGGAGGGATAATTCACCCCTCCACTTT - many TRBJ1-6 TRBV7-8
CASSRQGTNTGELFF TGTGCCAGCAGTAGACAGGGGACGAACACCGGGGAGCTGTTTTTT TRBD1 many TRBJ2-2 TRBV12-3/TRBV12-4
CASSAGTSGVLSSYEQYF TGTGCCAGCAGCGCCGGGACTAGCGGGGTCCTTAGCTCCTACGAGCAGTACTTC TRBD2 - TRBJ2-7 TRBV9
CASSLSLSSYEQYF TGTGCCAGCAGCTTGTCCTTGAGCTCCTACGAGCAGTACTTC - - TRBJ2-7 TRBV28
CASSRATKETQYF TGTGCCAGTAGTAGGGCGACCAAGGAGACCCAGTACTTC - many TRBJ2-5 TRBV19
CASSLATGDQPQHF TGTGCCAGCAGTTTAGCGACAGGGGATCAGCCCCAGCATTTT TRBD1 many TRBJ1-5 TRBV12-3/TRBV12-4
CASSDQGGAHGYTF TGTGCCAGCAGCGACCAAGGGGGGGCGCATGGCTACACCTTC - many TRBJ1-2 TRBV9
CASRRPGLALETQYF TGTGCCAGCAGGCGTCCGGGACTAGCGTTGGAGACCCAGTACTTC TRBD2 many TRBJ2-5 TRBV11-2
CASSYGQRGAQETQYF TGTGCCAGCAGTTACGGTCAGCGGGGGGCCCAAGAGACCCAGTACTTC TRBD2 many TRBJ2-5 TRBV6-5
CASSQDTKFNQPQHF TGTGCCAGCAGCCAAGATACCAAATTCAATCAGCCCCAGCATTTT - few TRBJ1-5 TRBV3-1
CASSDRPRWDTIYF TGTGCCAGCAGTGACCGACCCCGTTGGGACACCATATATTTT - many TRBJ1-3 TRBV6-1
CATSREASGNTIYF TGTGCCACCAGTAGGGAGGCCTCTGGAAACACCATATATTTT - many TRBJ1-3 TRBV24-1
CASSLPPVASSYEQYF TGTGCCAGCAGTCTCCCACCCGTTGCTAGCTCCTACGAGCAGTACTTC - few TRBJ2-7 TRBV12-3/TRBV12-4
CATQGTDYGYTF TGTGCCACCCAAGGCACAGATTATGGCTACACCTTC - - TRBJ1-2 TRBV10-3
CSIRGTLMNTEAFF TGCAGCATCAGGGGGACACTTATGAACACTGAAGCTTTCTTT TRBD1 - TRBJ1-1 TRBV29-1